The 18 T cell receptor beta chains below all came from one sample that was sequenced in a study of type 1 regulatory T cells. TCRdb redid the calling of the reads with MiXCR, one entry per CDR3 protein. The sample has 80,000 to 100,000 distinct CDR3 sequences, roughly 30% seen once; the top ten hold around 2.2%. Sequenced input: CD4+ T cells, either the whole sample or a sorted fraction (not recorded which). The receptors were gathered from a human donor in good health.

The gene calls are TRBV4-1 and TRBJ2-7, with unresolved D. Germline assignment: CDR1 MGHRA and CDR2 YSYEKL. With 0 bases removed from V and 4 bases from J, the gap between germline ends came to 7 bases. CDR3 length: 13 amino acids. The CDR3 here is CASSQDGDYEQYF. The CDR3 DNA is TGCGCCAGCAGCCAAGATGGAGATTACGAGCAGTACTTC.

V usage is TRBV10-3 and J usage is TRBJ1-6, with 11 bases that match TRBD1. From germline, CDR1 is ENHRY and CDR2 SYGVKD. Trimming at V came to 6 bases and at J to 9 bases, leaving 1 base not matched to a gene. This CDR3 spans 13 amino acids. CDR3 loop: CAISGTGGSPLHF. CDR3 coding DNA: TGTGCCATCAGCGGGACAGGGGGTTCACCCCTCCACTTT.

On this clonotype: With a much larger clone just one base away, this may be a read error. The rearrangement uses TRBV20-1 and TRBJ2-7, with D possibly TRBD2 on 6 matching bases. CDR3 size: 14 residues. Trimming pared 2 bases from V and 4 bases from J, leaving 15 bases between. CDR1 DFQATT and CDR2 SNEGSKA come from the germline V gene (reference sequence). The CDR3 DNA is TGCAGTGCTAGAAACGGGAGAGGGGAGTACGAGCAGTACTTC. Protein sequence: CSARNGRGEYEQYF.

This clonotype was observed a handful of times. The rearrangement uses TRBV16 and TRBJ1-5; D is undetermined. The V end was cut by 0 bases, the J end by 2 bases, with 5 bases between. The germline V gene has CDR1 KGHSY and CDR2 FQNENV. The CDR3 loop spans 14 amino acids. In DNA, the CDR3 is TGTGCCAGCAGCCAATCTCCCCGCAATCAGCCCCAGCATTTT. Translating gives CASSQSPRNQPQHF.

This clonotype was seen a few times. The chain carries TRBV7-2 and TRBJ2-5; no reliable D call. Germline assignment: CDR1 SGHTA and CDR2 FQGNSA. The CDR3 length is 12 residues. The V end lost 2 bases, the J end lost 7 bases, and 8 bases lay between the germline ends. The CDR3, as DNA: TGTGCCAGCAGCTTAAGTCGGGTGACCCAGTACTTC. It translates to CASSLSRVTQYF.

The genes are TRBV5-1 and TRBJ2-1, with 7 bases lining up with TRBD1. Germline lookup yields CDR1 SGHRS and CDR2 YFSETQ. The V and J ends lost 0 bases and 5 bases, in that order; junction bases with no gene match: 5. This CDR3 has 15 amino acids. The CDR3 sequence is CASSLEGQQNNEQFF. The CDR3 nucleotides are TGCGCCAGCAGCTTGGAGGGACAGCAAAACAATGAGCAGTTCTTC. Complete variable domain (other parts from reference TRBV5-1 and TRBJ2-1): KAGVTQTPRYLIKTRGQQVTLSCSPISGHRSVSWYQQTPGQGLQFLFEYFSETQRNKGNFPGRFSGRQFSNSRSEMNVSTLELGDSALYLCASSLEGQQNNEQFFGPGTRLTVL.

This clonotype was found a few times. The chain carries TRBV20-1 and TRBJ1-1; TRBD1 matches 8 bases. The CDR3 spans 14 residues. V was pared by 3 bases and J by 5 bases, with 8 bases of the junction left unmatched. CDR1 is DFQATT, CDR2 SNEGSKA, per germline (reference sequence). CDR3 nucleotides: TGCAGTGCTAGGGGAGGGACAGGACGGACTGAAGCTTTCTTT. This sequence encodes CSARGGTGRTEAFF.

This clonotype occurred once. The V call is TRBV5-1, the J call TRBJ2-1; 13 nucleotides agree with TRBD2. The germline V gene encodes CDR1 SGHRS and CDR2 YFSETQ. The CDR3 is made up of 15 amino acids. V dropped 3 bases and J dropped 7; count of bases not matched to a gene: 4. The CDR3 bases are TGCGCCAGCAGCTCGCTACTAGCGGGAGGGAATGAGCAGTTCTTC. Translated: CASSSLLAGGNEQFF.

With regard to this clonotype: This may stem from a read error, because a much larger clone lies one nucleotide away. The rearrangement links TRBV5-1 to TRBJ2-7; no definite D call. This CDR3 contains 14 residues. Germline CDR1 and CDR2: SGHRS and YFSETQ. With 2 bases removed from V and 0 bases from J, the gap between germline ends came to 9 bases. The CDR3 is CASSFGGASYEQYF. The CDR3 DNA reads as TGCGCCAGCAGCTTCGGTGGTGCCTCCTACGAGCAGTACTTC.

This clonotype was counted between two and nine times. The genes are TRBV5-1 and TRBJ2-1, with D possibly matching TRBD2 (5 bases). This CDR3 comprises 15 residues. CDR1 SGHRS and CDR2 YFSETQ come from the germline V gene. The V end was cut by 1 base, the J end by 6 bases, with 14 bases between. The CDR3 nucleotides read TGCGCCAGCAGCTTGACGGCGGCTAGCTCCAATGAGCAGTTCTTC. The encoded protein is CASSLTAASSNEQFF.

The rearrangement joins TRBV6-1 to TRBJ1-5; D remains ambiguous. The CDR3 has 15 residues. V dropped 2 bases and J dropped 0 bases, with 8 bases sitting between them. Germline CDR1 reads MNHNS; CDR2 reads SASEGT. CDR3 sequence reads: CASSELEYSNQPQHF. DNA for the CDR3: TGTGCCAGCAGTGAATTGGAATATAGCAATCAGCCCCAGCATTTT.

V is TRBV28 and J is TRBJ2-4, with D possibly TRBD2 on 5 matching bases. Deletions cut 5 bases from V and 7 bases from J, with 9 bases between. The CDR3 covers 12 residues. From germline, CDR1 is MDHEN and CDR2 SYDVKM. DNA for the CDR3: TGTGCCAGCAGTCGCAGAGGGAACATTCAGTACTTC. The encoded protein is CASSRRGNIQYF.

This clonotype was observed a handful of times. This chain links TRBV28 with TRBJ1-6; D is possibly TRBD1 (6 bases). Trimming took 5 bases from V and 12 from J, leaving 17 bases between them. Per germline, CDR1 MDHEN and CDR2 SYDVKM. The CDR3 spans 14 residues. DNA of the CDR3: TGTGCCAGCAGTGGAGGAGGGACAAAGGGACCCCTCCACTTT. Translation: CASSGGGTKGPLHF.

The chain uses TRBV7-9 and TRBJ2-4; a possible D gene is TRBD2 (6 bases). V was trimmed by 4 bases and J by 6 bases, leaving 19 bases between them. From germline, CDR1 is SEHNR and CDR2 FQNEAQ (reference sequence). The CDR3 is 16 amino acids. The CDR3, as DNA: TGTGCCAGCAGCTCCCTCGAGGCCCTGGGACTAAACATTCAGTACTTC. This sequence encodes CASSSLEALGLNIQYF.

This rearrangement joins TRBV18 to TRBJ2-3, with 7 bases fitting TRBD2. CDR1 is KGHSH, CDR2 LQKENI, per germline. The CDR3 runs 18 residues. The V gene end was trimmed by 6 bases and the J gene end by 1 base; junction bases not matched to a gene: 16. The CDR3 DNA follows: TGTGCCAGCTCCCGCCCGCAGGGAGGGTTCCCTGGCACAGATACGCAGTATTTT. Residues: CASSRPQGGFPGTDTQYF.

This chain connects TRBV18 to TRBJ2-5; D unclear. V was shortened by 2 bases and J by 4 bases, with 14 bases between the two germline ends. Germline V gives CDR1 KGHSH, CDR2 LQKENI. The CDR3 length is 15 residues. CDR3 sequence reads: CASSPVTMNAETQYF. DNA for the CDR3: TGTGCCAGCTCACCAGTGACGATGAATGCAGAGACCCAGTACTTC.

The DNA for the CDR3 is TGCAGTGCTAGAACAGGACAGGGGGGGAACTATGGCTACACCTTC. It translates to CSARTGQGGNYGYTF. The V and J genes are TRBV20-1 and TRBJ1-2; TRBD1 agrees at 10 bases. From germline, CDR1 is DFQATT and CDR2 SNEGSKA (reference sequence). The CDR3 runs 15 residues. V was pared by 2 bases and J by 2 bases, with 5 bases of the junction left unmatched.

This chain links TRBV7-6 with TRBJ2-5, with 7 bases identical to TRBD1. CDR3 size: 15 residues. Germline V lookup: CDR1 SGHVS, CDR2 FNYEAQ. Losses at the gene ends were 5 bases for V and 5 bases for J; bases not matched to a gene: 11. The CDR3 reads CASSRRRTGQETQYF. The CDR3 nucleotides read TGTGCCAGCAGCCGACGTCGGACAGGACAGGAGACCCAGTACTTC.